This T cell receptor beta chain was retrieved from a study of cytomegalovirus exposure and HLA in healthy donors. Using immunoSEQ multiplex PCR, the repertoire was profiled, and TCRdb retains in-frame clones only, with some absent. The sample lists nearly 200,000 clones, roughly 84% occurring once. The CDR3 contains 13 residues. In its sample, this clone was seen a few times. V is TRBV1 and J is TRBJ2-7; whether TRBD2, the table's D call, matches the DNA was not checked. TRBV1 is noted as a pseudogene. The sequenced sample consisted of PBMCs. This TCR derives from a woman in her twenties or thirties in good health and CMV-seropositive. The CDR3 region has the DNA TGCACCAGCAGCCAAGCGGGAGGCCGAGAGCAGTACTTC. It is translated as CTSSQAGGREQYF.